In this sample, the clone carrying this T cell receptor (beta chain) turned up many times. The antigen is unknown. These data come from a study of regulatory T cells in long-lasting Graves disease. Study-wide findings and caveats: Investigators studied peripheral blood only, not thyroid tissue. Among the persistent patients, 2,741 public clonotypes were shared, more than the roughly 970 shared among new patients.

This CDR3 has 15 amino acids. The germline CDR1 and CDR2 sequences are DFQATT and SNEGSKA (reference sequence). V lost 2 bases to trimming and J lost 2 bases, with 13 bases between them. Combining iRepertoire HTBI primers with Arm-PCR of CDR3 regions, the authors built TCR beta libraries. A single record per CDR3 protein comes from TCRdb applying MiXCR to the multiplex PCR reads. This table holds about 440,000 distinct CDR3 sequences, under 15% found once. Documented time point: newly diagnosed GD, antithyroid drugs for less than 3 months. Scientists built the TCR library using RNA that was extracted from PBMCs. This same sample was also part of a study on T cells in Graves' hyperthyroidism and ophthalmopathy. That paper notes: HTBI primers were used for first-round RT-PCR of the TCR CDR3. Blood held most thyroid clonotypes expanded above 0.001 frequency.

The specimen was peripheral blood mononuclear cells (PBMCs), collected at new diagnosis, from a patient treated with antithyroid drugs. This rearrangement joins TRBV20-1 to TRBJ1-5; D gene uncertain. The TCR comes from a woman younger than 45 with Graves disease. CDR3 in DNA: TGCAGTGCTAGAAGGCCTACCGGAGGCAATCAGCCCCAGCATTTT. Its translation: CSARRPTGGNQPQHF.